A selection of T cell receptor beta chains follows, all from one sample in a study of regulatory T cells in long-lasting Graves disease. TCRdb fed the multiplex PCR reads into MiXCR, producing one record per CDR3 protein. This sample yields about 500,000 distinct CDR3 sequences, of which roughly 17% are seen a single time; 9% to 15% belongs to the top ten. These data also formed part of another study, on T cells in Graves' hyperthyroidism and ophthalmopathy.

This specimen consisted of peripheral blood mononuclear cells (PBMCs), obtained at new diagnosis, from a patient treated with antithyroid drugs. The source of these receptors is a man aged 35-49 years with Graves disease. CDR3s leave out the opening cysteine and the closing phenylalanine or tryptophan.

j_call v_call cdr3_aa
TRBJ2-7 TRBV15 ATSRDRTGTGEQY
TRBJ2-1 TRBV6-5 ASSYSIFNYNEQF
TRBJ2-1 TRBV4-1 ASSQVTSDYNEQF
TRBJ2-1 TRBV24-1 ATSDPGLAGGNEQF
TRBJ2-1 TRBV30 AWSVLGAEQF
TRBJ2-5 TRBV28 ASSLISDRLAGAGTQY
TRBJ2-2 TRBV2 ASSEAFRLARNTGELF
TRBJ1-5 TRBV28 ASSPSTGGLQPQH
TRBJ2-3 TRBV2 ASSAVASTDTQY
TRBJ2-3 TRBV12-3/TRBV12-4 ASSPLPDSTDTQY
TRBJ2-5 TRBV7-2 ASSLAGVFQETQY
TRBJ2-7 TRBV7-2 ASSLLAGLYEQY
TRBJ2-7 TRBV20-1 SASDTSGRSYEQY
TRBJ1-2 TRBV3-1 ASSHQTPNYGYT
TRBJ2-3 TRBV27 ASSIRQPTDTQY
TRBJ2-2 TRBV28 ATRRNPAGELF
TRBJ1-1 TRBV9 ASSVDGRENTEAF
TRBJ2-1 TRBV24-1 ATSGKGALNEQF
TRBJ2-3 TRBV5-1 ASRPDGSTDTQY
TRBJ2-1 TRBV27 ASSPGTSYNEQF
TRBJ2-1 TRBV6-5 ASSYMGTRVNEQF
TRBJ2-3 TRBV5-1 ASSPWQGDTQY
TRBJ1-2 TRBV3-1 ASSQETQRGYT
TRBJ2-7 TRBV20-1 SASRTEVYEQY
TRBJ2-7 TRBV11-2 ASSLQGGFSYEQY
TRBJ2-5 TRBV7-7 ASSPTPGRVQETQY
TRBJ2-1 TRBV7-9 ASSLQGLADYNEQF
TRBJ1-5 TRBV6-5 ASSSSSATQPQH
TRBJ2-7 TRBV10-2 ASSEAGTSGYEQY
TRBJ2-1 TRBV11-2 ASSFRDSYNEQF
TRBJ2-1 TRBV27 ASSSRVPYNEQF
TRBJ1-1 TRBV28 ASSLSRGLNTEAF
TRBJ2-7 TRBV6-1 ASSRGTSGYEQY
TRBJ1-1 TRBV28 ASSYRSGQGGTEAF
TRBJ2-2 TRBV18 ASSPQSAGELF
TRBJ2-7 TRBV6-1 ASSADRDYEQY
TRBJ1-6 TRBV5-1 ASSLADRGANSPLH
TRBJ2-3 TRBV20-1 SACRQPIPGDTQY
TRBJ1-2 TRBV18 ASSLAVGDRANYGYT
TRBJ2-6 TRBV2 ASTGQGNSGANVLT